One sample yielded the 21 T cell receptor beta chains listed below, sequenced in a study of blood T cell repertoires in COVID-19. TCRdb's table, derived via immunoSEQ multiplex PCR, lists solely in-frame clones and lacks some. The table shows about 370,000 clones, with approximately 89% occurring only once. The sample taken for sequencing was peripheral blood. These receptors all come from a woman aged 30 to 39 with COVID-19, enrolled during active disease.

In nucleotides, the CDR3 is TGTGCCACCAGCTTTTCCCTAGCGGGAGCGGTTGAGCAGTTCTTC. Protein sequence: CATSFSLAGAVEQFF. J is TRBJ2-1 and V is TRBV15; 10 bases match TRBD2. Trimming removed 5 bases from V and 9 bases from J; junction bases left unmatched: 10. The CDR3 is made up of 15 amino acids. Germline V gene sequence: CDR1 LNHNV, CDR2 YYDKDF (reference sequence).

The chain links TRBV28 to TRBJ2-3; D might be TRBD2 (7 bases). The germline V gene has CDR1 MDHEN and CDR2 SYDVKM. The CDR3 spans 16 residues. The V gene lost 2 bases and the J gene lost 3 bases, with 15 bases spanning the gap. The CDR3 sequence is CASSLRGGSGTDTQYF. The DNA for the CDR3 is TGTGCCAGCAGTTTAAGGGGGGGATCGGGAACAGATACGCAGTATTTT. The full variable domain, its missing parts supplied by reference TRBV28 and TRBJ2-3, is DVKVTQSSRYLVKRTGEKVFLECVQDMDHENMFWYRQDPGLGLRLIYFSYDVKMKEKGDIPEGYSVSREKKERFSLILESASTNQTSMYLCASSLRGGSGTDTQYFGPGTRLTVL.

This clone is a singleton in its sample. CDR3 DNA: TGTGCCAGCAGCTTCGGGAGATACACTGAAGCTTTCTTT. Translating gives CASSFGRYTEAFF. The chain links TRBV5-5 to TRBJ1-1; the D is unclear. This CDR3 comprises 13 residues. The V and J ends lost 2 bases and 3 bases respectively, with 8 bases between them. Germline V CDR1 and CDR2: SGHKS, YYEKEE (reference sequence).

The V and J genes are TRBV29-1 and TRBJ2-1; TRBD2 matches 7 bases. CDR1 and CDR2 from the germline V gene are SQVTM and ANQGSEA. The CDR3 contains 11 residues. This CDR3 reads CRVAGYNEQFF. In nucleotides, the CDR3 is TGCAGGGTAGCGGGCTACAATGAGCAGTTCTTC.

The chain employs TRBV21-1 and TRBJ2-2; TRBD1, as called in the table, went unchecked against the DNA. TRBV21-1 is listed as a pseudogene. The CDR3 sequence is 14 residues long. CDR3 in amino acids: CARLTRGGTGELFF. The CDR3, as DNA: TGTGCCAGACTTACTAGAGGGGGCACCGGGGAGCTGTTTTTT.

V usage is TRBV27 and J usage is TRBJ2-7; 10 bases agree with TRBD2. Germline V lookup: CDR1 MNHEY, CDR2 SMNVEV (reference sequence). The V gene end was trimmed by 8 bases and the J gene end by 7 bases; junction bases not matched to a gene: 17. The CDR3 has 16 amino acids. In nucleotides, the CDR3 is TGTGCCAGCCCCTCGGCCCACGGGACTAGCGAGCGTGAGCAGTACTTC. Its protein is CASPSAHGTSEREQYF.

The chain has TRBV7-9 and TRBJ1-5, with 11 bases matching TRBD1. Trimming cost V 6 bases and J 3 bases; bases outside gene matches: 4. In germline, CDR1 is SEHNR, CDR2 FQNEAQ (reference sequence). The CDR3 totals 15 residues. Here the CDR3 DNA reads TGTGCCAGCAGTCTTGGACAGGGGGCCAATCAGCCCCAGCATTTT. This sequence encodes CASSLGQGANQPQHF.

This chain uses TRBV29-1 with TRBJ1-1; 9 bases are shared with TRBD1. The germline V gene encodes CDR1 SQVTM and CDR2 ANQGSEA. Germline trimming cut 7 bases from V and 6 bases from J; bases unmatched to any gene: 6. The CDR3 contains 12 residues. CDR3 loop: CSAGGQGSEAFF. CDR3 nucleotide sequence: TGCAGCGCTGGGGGACAGGGATCTGAAGCTTTCTTT.

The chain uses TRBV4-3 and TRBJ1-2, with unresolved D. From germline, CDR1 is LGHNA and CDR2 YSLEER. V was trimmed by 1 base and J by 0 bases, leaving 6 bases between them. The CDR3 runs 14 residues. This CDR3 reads CASSQGGANYGYTF. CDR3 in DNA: TGCGCCAGCAGCCAAGGGGGAGCTAACTATGGCTACACCTTC.

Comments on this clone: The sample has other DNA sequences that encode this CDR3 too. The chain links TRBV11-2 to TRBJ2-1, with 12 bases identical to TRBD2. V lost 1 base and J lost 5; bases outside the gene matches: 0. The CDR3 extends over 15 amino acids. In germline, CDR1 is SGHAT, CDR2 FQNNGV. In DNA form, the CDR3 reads TGTGCCAGCAGCTTAGGGACTAGCGGGAACAATGAGCAGTTCTTC. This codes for CASSLGTSGNNEQFF.

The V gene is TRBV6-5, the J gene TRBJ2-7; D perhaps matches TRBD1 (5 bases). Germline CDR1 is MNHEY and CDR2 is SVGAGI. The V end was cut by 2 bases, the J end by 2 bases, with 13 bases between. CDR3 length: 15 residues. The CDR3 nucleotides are TGTGCCAGCAGTTACCGCAGGAAGGGGACCTACGAGCAGTACTTC. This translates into CASSYRRKGTYEQYF.

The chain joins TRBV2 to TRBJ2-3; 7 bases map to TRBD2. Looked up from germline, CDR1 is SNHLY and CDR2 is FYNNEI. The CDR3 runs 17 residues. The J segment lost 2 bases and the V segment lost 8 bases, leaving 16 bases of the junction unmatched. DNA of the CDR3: TGTGCCAGCTGGGGCAAACTCGCGGGAGCCCCCACAGATACGCAGTATTTT. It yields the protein CASWGKLAGAPTDTQYF.

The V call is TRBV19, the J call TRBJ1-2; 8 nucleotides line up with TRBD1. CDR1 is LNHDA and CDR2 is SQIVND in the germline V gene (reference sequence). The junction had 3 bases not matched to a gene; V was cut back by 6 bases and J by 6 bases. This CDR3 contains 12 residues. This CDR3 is CASRTGVDGYTF. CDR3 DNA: TGTGCCAGTAGGACAGGGGTAGATGGCTACACCTTC.

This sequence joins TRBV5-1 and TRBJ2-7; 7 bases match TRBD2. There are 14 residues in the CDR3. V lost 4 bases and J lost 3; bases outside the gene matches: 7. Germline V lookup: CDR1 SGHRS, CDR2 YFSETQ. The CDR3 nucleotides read TGCGCCAGCAGCCACGCGGGGGAGGTCTACGAGCAGTACTTC. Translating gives CASSHAGEVYEQYF. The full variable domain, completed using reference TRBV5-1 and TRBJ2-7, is KAGVTQTPRYLIKTRGQQVTLSCSPISGHRSVSWYQQTPGQGLQFLFEYFSETQRNKGNFPGRFSGRQFSNSRSEMNVSTLELGDSALYLCASSHAGEVYEQYFGPGTRLTVT.

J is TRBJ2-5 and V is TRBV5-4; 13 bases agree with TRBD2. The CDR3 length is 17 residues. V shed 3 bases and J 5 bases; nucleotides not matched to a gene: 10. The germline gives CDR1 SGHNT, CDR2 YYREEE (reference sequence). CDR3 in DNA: TGTGCCAGCAGCTCAGCGACTAGCGGGAGGAGAGGGGAGACCCAGTACTTC. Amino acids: CASSSATSGRRGETQYF. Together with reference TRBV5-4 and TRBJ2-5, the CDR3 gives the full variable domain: ETGVTQSPTHLIKTRGQQVTLRCSSQSGHNTVSWYQQALGQGPQFIFQYYREEENGRGNFPPRFSGLQFPNYSSELNVNALELDDSALYLCASSSATSGRRGETQYFGPGTRLLVL.

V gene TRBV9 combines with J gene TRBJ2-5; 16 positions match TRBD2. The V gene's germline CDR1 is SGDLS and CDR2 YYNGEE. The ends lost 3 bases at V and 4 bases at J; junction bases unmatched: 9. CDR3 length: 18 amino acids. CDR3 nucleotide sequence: TGTGCCAGCAGCGAAATCGGGACTAGCGGGAGGGCCGGAGAGACCCAGTACTTC. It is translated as CASSEIGTSGRAGETQYF.

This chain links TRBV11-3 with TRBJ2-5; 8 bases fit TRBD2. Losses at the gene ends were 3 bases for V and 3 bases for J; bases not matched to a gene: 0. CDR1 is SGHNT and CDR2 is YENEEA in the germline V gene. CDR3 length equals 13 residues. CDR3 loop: CASSFSGKETQYF. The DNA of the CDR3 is TGTGCCAGCAGCTTTAGCGGGAAAGAGACCCAGTACTTC.

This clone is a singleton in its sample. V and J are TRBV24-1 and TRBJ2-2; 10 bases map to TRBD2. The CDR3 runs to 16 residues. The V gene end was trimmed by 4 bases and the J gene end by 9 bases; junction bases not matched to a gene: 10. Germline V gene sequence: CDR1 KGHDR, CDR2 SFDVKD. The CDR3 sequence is CATSDSSGRDYRELFF. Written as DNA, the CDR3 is TGTGCCACCAGTGACTCTAGCGGGAGAGATTACCGGGAGCTGTTTTTT.

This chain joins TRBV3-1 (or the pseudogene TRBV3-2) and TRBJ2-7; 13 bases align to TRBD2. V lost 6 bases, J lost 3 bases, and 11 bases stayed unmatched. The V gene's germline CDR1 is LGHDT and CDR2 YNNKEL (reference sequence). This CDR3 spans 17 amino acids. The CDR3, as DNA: TGTGCCAGCAGTTCCCCGGGACTAGCGGGATTAATCTACGAGCAGTACTTC. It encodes CASSSPGLAGLIYEQYF.

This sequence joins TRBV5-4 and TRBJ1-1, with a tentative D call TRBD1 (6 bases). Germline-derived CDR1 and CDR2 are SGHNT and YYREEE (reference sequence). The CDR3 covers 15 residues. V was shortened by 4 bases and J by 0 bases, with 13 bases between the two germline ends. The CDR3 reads CASSHPDSLNTEAFF. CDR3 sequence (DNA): TGTGCCAGCAGCCACCCGGACAGCTTGAACACTGAAGCTTTCTTT.

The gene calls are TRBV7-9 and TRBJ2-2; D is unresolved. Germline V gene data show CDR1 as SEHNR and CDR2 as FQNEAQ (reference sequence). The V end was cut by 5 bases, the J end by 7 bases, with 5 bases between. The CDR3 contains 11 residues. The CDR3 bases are TGTGCCAGCAGCCCAAACGGGGAGCTGTTTTTT. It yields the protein CASSPNGELFF. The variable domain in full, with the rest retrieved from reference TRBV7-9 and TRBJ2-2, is DTGVSQNPRHKITKRGQNVTFRCDPISEHNRLYWYRQTLGQGPEFLTYFQNEAQLEKSRLLSDRFSAERPKGSFSTLEIQRTEQGDSAMYLCASSPNGELFFGEGSRLTVL.